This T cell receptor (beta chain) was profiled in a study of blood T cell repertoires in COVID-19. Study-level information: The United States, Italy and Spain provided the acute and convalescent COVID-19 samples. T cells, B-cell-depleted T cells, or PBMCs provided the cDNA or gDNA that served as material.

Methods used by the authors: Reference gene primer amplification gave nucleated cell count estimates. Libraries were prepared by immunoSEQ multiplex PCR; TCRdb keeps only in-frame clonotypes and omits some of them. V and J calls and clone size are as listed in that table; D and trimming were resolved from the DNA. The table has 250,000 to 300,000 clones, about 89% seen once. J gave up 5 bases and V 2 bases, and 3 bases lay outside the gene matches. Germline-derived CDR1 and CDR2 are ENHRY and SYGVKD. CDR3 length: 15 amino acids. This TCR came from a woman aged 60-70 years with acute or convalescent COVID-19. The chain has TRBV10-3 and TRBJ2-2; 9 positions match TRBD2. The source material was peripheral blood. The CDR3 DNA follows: TGTGCCATCAGTGAGGCTAGCGGGGCGACCGGGGAGCTGTTTTTT. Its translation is CAISEASGATGELFF.